This T cell receptor beta chain originates from a study of control samples from healthy donors and cancer patients. Sequencing used immunoSEQ multiplex PCR; TCRdb keeps in-frame clones, though not all of them. This table holds roughly 95,000 clones, roughly 92% found once. This TCR was sampled from a human donor in good health. The donor label of this sample is uncertain. Sequencing was done on a sample of blood.

Here the CDR3 DNA reads TGTGCCAGCAGCGTATGGGAGAGCACAGATACGCAGTATTTT. The encoded protein is CASSVWESTDTQYF. The chain has TRBV9 and TRBJ2-3; tentatively, D is TRBD2 (5 bases). CDR1 is SGDLS and CDR2 is YYNGEE in the germline V gene. V was clipped by 1 base and J by 0 bases, with 6 bases between them. The CDR3 extends over 14 amino acids.